The 30 T cell receptor beta chains below were found in one sample sequenced in a study of CD8 T cells in ankylosing spondylitis (dated by TCRdb to 2017 to 2019). The library relied on 5' RACE. Sequencing relied on an Illumina HiSeq 2500. In-frame beta chains were kept once TCRdb had trimmed the public reads at Q25 with fastp and called clones with MiXCR. Each record represents a unique CDR3 protein, reported with the most common genes and DNA among its rows. This sample holds just over 350,000 distinct CDR3 sequences; 20% to 25% were observed only once. The ten largest clones capture about 12% of the sample. The sequencing input was blood, either unsorted or a sorted T cell fraction (not recorded which). These receptors were obtained from a male donor with ankylosing spondylitis or in good health (not recorded which).

This chain links TRBV12-3 or TRBV12-4 with TRBJ1-1; weak D call: TRBD1 (6 bases). V lost 2 bases and J 3 bases, leaving 10 bases between the germline ends. The CDR3 consists of 14 residues. CDR3 bases: TGTGCCAGCAGTTTAACAGGGTTGGACACTGAAGCTTTCTTT. Its translation is CASSLTGLDTEAFF.

This clonotype occurred once. This chain joins TRBV5-6 and TRBJ2-1, with a weak D call TRBD1 (6 bases). Germline V gene lookup returns CDR1 SGHDT and CDR2 YYEEEE. This CDR3 contains 16 residues. V lost 0 bases and J lost 10, with 20 bases in between. CDR3 loop: CASSLEVWGPRAEQFF. CDR3 sequence (DNA): TGTGCCAGCAGCTTGGAAGTCTGGGGGCCGCGTGCCGAGCAGTTCTTC.

This clonotype was seen more than once but under ten times. The chain is built from TRBV7-3 and TRBJ2-5, with TRBD2 matching 10 bases. Germline CDR1 and CDR2: SGHTA and FQGTGA. V shed 5 bases and J 1 base; nucleotides not matched to a gene: 7. The CDR3 is 16 amino acids. DNA for the CDR3: TGTGCCAGCAGCCACCCTAGCGGGGGAGTCCAAGAGACCCAGTACTTC. It codes for CASSHPSGGVQETQYF.

The chain joins TRBV6-1 to TRBJ2-1, with D uncertain. Trimming took 6 bases from V and 9 from J, leaving 9 bases between them. Germline-derived CDR1 and CDR2 are MNHNS and SASEGT. The length of the CDR3 is 11 residues. As DNA, the CDR3 is TGTGCCAGCAGCCCAGAAGCTGAGCAGTTCTTC. It codes for CASSPEAEQFF.

The sample holds a few counts of this clonotype. The rearrangement uses TRBV6-1 and TRBJ1-2; TRBD1 matches at 7 bases. The V gene's germline CDR1 is MNHNS and CDR2 SASEGT. J was trimmed by 4 bases and V by 6 bases; bases with no gene match: 8. This CDR3 is 14 amino acids long. The CDR3 bases are TGTGCCAGCAGACACCAACAGGGGTCCTATGGCTACACCTTC. This sequence encodes CASRHQQGSYGYTF.

This clonotype has only a few counts. Written as DNA, the CDR3 is TGTGCCATCAGTGAGGACAGGCAAATTCCCCTTTGGTACTTC. It codes for CAISEDRQIPLWYF. The gene calls are TRBV10-3 and TRBJ2-7, with a tentative D call TRBD1 (6 bases). Germline CDR1 ENHRY, CDR2 SYGVKD. The CDR3 covers 14 residues. Deletions cut 2 bases from V and 12 bases from J, with 20 bases between.

Only a few counts were recorded for this clonotype. This sequence joins TRBV10-3 and TRBJ2-5, with D perhaps assigned TRBD1 or TRBD2 (5 bases each). The CDR3 covers 17 residues. The V gene lost 6 bases and the J gene lost 4 bases, with 24 bases spanning the gap. Germline V gene lookup returns CDR1 ENHRY and CDR2 SYGVKD. CDR3 region: CAISGMTDTSSGETQYF. CDR3 nucleotides: TGTGCCATCAGCGGGATGACGGACACCTCGAGCGGAGAGACCCAGTACTTC.

The chain links TRBV29-1 to TRBJ2-2; 7 bases are shared with TRBD1. The ends lost 8 bases at V and 0 bases at J; junction bases unmatched: 6. The CDR3 runs 14 residues. Germline CDR1 SQVTM, CDR2 ANQGSEA. The CDR3 DNA reads as TGCAGCATAGGACAGGCCACGAACACCGGGGAGCTGTTTTTT. It specifies CSIGQATNTGELFF.

This clonotype has ten or more counts. The V call is TRBV12-3 or TRBV12-4, the J call TRBJ2-7; possibly TRBD1 for D (5 bases). The CDR3 consists of 13 residues. V was clipped by 3 bases and J by 4 bases, with 10 bases between them. DNA for the CDR3: TGTGCCAGCAGTTTGACAGTGACGTACGAGCAGTACTTC. It yields the protein CASSLTVTYEQYF.

This clonotype showed up just a few times. The chain employs TRBV20-1 and TRBJ1-5; D uncertain. Germline assignment: CDR1 DFQATT and CDR2 SNEGSKA (reference sequence). This CDR3 contains 14 residues. The V end was cut by 6 bases, the J end by 3 bases, with 15 bases between. The CDR3 loop reads CSARGRGSNQPQHF. In DNA, the CDR3 is TGCAGTGCCCGCGGTCGGGGATCCAATCAGCCCCAGCATTTT.

V gene TRBV6-5 combines with J gene TRBJ2-5; possible D gene TRBD2, 5 bases. Germline-derived CDR1 and CDR2 are MNHEY and SVGAGI. Between the trimmed V and J ends, which lost 4 bases and 5 bases, there was a span of 17 bases. The CDR3 spans 15 residues. The CDR3 reads CASSSPTGFLETQYF. CDR3 in DNA: TGTGCCAGCAGTTCCCCGACGGGGTTTCTGGAGACCCAGTACTTC.

The V and J genes are TRBV7-2 and TRBJ2-6; D is undetermined. The germline V and J ends were trimmed by 5 bases and 1 base, with 9 bases remaining between them. This CDR3 has 15 residues. Germline CDR1 reads SGHTA; CDR2 reads FQGNSA. The DNA for the CDR3 is TGTGCCAGCAGCCCTTACGTTTCTGGGGCCAACGTCCTGACTTTC. It encodes CASSPYVSGANVLTF. Complete variable domain (other parts from reference TRBV7-2 and TRBJ2-6): GAGVSQSPSNKVTEKGKDVELRCDPISGHTALYWYRQSLGQGLEFLIYFQGNSAPDKSGLPSDRFSAERTGGSVSTLTIQRTQQEDSAVYLCASSPYVSGANVLTFGAGSRLTVL.

The rearrangement uses TRBV6-6 and TRBJ1-2; D call uncertain. The CDR3 has 12 amino acids. The ends were cut back, 5 bases at V and 4 bases at J, with 8 bases in the middle. Germline V gives CDR1 MNHNY, CDR2 SVGAGI (reference sequence). CDR3 residues: CASSHLTYGYTF. DNA of the CDR3: TGTGCCAGCAGTCACCTGACCTATGGCTACACCTTC.

The chain recombines TRBV27 with TRBJ2-7; D is unclear. The CDR3 extends over 15 amino acids. The V gene lost 6 bases and the J gene lost 2 bases, with 17 bases spanning the gap. Germline assignment: CDR1 MNHEY and CDR2 SMNVEV (reference sequence). CDR3 sequence: CASRPTVARTYEQYF. In DNA form, the CDR3 reads TGTGCCAGCAGGCCCACCGTAGCTCGGACCTACGAGCAGTACTTC.

This chain joins TRBV6-1 and TRBJ2-1; D remains unclear. This CDR3 is 15 amino acids long. Trimming cost V 6 bases and J 4 bases, with 16 bases left between them. Germline V gene data show CDR1 as MNHNS and CDR2 as SASEGT. The CDR3 region has the DNA TGTGCCAGCAGCTCCCCGGTCGGTGCTTACAATGAGCAGTTCTTC. This gives the protein CASSSPVGAYNEQFF.

The chain is built from TRBV11-2 and TRBJ2-5, with 10 bases lining up with TRBD2. The CDR3 is made up of 18 amino acids. The V gene end was trimmed by 4 bases and the J gene end by 4 bases; junction bases not matched to a gene: 15. CDR1 and CDR2 (germline): SGHAT, FQNNGV. The DNA of the CDR3 is TGTGCCAGCAGCTCTCCTTATGCTCTAGCGGGGGAGAGAGAGACCCAGTACTTC. This gives the protein CASSSPYALAGERETQYF.

In this sample, this clonotype turned up a few times. This chain links TRBV20-1 with TRBJ2-7, with D tentatively TRBD1 or TRBD2 (5 bases each). The CDR3 contains 17 residues. The V end lost 0 bases, the J end lost 3 bases, and 21 bases lay between the germline ends. CDR1 DFQATT and CDR2 SNEGSKA come from the germline V gene (reference sequence). The CDR3 DNA reads as TGCAGTGCTAGAGATCTCTTGGGACGTCACCGCTTCTACGAGCAGTACTTC. This encodes CSARDLLGRHRFYEQYF.

The CDR3 nucleotides read TGTGCCAGCAGTTACGGGCTAGCCGGGGAGACCCAGTACTTC. Its protein is CASSYGLAGETQYF. This chain uses TRBV6-5 with TRBJ2-5; a weak D match, TRBD2 (5 bases). Germline CDR1 reads MNHEY; CDR2 reads SVGAGI. The CDR3 is 14 amino acids. V lost 2 bases to trimming and J lost 5 bases, with 12 bases between them.

This chain uses TRBV28 with TRBJ2-4; D is unclear. Trimming cost V 2 bases and J 5 bases, with 19 bases left between them. From germline, CDR1 is MDHEN and CDR2 SYDVKM. This CDR3 comprises 17 residues. The CDR3 DNA follows: TGTGCCAGCAGTTTACCCCCCATGGGGAAGGTGCAAAACATTCAGTACTTC. This encodes CASSLPPMGKVQNIQYF.

The chain employs TRBV20-1 and TRBJ2-7; a possible D gene is TRBD2 (6 bases). The CDR3 runs to 17 residues. The germline gives CDR1 DFQATT, CDR2 SNEGSKA (reference sequence). This CDR3 is CCARDRWGENHPNEQYF. As DNA, the CDR3 is TGCTGCGCTAGAGATAGGTGGGGGGAGAACCACCCCAACGAGCAGTACTTC.

The sample holds a few counts of this clonotype. CDR3 DNA: TGTGCCAGCAGCCTCCCCACAGGGGTTCCCTACAATGAGCAGTTCTTC. Translated: CASSLPTGVPYNEQFF. This chain uses TRBV11-3 with TRBJ2-1; TRBD1 matches 7 bases. Looked up from germline, CDR1 is SGHNT and CDR2 is YENEEA. The CDR3 sequence is 16 residues long. Trimming removed 5 bases from V and 2 bases from J; junction bases left unmatched: 9.

Concerning this clonotype: The junction departs from germline at one end; a sequencing error may be responsible. V and J are TRBV7-6 and TRBJ1-5, with 9 positions matching TRBD1. In germline, CDR1 is SGHVS, CDR2 FNYEAQ. The CDR3 has 14 amino acids. The CDR3 DNA reads TGTGTCAGCAGCGCGGGACAGGGTCAGTCGCCCCAGCATTTT. Its protein product is CVSSAGQGQSPQHF.

This clonotype was recorded a few times. This rearrangement joins TRBV28 to TRBJ2-7; no firm D call. The CDR3 is made up of 13 amino acids. Trimming pared 8 bases from V and 3 bases from J, leaving 14 bases between. Germline values: CDR1 MDHEN, CDR2 SYDVKM. The chain's CDR3 is CASEAGTNYEQYF. The CDR3 DNA follows: TGTGCCAGCGAAGCCGGTACGAACTACGAGCAGTACTTC.

The chain recombines TRBV11-2 with TRBJ1-1; 9 positions agree with TRBD1. The V and J ends lost 4 bases and 0 bases, in that order; junction bases with no gene match: 6. The CDR3 has 16 residues. The V gene's germline CDR1 is SGHAT and CDR2 FQNNGV. The CDR3 reads CASSWDRVSLNTEAFF. CDR3 sequence (DNA): TGTGCCAGCAGCTGGGACAGGGTGTCATTGAACACTGAAGCTTTCTTT.

V is TRBV7-9 and J is TRBJ2-1; D is unclear. Trimming took off 6 bases at V and 0 bases at J, with 9 bases between the two ends. Germline CDR1 and CDR2: SEHNR and FQNEAQ (reference sequence). The CDR3 loop spans 14 amino acids. CDR3 region: CASRAPSSYNEQFF. The CDR3 coding sequence is TGTGCCAGCAGGGCCCCGAGCTCCTACAATGAGCAGTTCTTC.

The chain has TRBV20-1 and TRBJ2-7; D unclear. Germline values: CDR1 DFQATT, CDR2 SNEGSKA (reference sequence). CDR3 length: 10 residues. V was trimmed by 6 bases and J by 3 bases, leaving 6 bases between them. The CDR3 DNA reads TGCAGTGCAAAAGACTACGAGCAGTACTTC. It specifies CSAKDYEQYF.

This clonotype was counted only a few times. CDR3 sequence reads: CASSSSTGILQETQYF. The CDR3 nucleotides read TGTGCCAGCAGCTCATCGACAGGGATCCTTCAAGAGACCCAGTACTTC. V is TRBV7-9 and J is TRBJ2-5, with 7 positions matching TRBD1. This CDR3 contains 16 residues. Germline V gives CDR1 SEHNR, CDR2 FQNEAQ (reference sequence). After removal of 4 bases from V and 2 bases from J, the junction contained 10 bases not matched to a gene.

The chain links TRBV6-1 to TRBJ2-7, with a tentative D call TRBD1 (5 bases). Trimming removed 0 bases at V and 9 bases at J, with 15 bases between. CDR1 and CDR2 (germline): MNHNS, SASEGT. The CDR3 has 14 residues. CDR3 nucleotide sequence: TGTGCCAGCAGTGAAGCGGCGGACACTTTTTGGCAGTACTTC. Amino acids: CASSEAADTFWQYF.

This clonotype was picked up many times. The chain combines TRBV29-1 with TRBJ2-1; tentatively, D is TRBD2 (6 bases). The CDR3 contains 18 residues. From germline, CDR1 is SQVTM and CDR2 ANQGSEA. With 1 base removed from V and 0 bases from J, the gap between germline ends came to 19 bases. The CDR3 DNA reads TGCAGCGTTGAAGGAACGCGGGACGGACGCCACTCCTACAATGAGCAGTTCTTC. This encodes CSVEGTRDGRHSYNEQFF.

This chain joins TRBV12-3 or TRBV12-4 and TRBJ2-3, with D hard to call. V dropped 3 bases and J dropped 1 base, with 17 bases sitting between them. CDR3 length equals 17 residues. The CDR3 sequence: CASSFSPEGPGTDTQYF. The CDR3 DNA is TGTGCCAGCAGTTTTTCCCCGGAAGGGCCCGGCACAGATACGCAGTATTTT.